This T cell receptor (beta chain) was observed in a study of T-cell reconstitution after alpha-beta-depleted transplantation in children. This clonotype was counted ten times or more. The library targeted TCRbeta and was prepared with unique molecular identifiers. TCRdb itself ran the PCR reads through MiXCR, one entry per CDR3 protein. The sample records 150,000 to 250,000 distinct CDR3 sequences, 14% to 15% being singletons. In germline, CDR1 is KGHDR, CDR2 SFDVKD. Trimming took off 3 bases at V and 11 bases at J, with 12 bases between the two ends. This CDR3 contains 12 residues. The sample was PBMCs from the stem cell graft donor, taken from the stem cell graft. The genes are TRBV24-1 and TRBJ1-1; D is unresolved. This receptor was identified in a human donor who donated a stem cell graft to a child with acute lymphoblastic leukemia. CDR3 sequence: CATSDVIGRAFF. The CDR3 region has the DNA TGTGCCACCAGTGATGTCATTGGGAGGGCTTTCTTT.